A selection of T cell receptor beta chains follows, all from one sample in a study of T-cell reconstitution after alpha-beta-depleted transplantation in children. TCRdb called the PCR reads again in MiXCR, with one record for every CDR3 protein. The sample lists roughly 790,000 distinct CDR3 sequences, 16% occurring once. This material consisted of PBMCs, mostly from graft donor cells, taken 360 days after TCRalphabeta/CD19-depleted stem cell transplant. The receptors derive from a male patient aged 10 to 17 who had a stem cell transplant for acute lymphoblastic leukemia, so the T cells may come from the graft donor. The CDR3 runs from the conserved cysteine through the conserved F or W. A D gene is named only where the DNA matches it firmly. Only some rows state a clone size, as once, few, many or a class for expanded clones.

d_call,j_call,clone_size,v_call,cdr3_aa,cdr3_nt
NA,TRBJ1-1,many,TRBV20-1,CSAPPGRSRTEAFF,TGCAGTGCTCCTCCGGGACGGAGCAGGACTGAAGCTTTCTTT
TRBD1,TRBJ2-7,NA,TRBV4-1,CASSQVFSGTGPYEQYF,TGCGCCAGCAGCCAAGTCTTCTCCGGGACAGGGCCCTACGAGCAGTACTTC
TRBD1,TRBJ2-5,few,TRBV4-1,CASSQGETGAQETQYF,TGCGCCAGCAGCCAAGGGGAGACAGGGGCCCAAGAGACCCAGTACTTC
TRBD2,TRBJ2-1,few,TRBV7-6,CASSLVTGRIDNEQFF,TGTGCCAGCAGCTTAGTGACCGGGAGGATCGACAATGAGCAGTTCTTC
TRBD1,TRBJ1-6,few,TRBV11-2,CASSYLDRGRSPLHF,TGTGCCAGCAGCTACCTGGACAGGGGGCGGTCACCCCTCCACTTT
NA,TRBJ2-1,many,TRBV20-1,CSASVSADLSYNEQFF,TGCAGTGCTAGTGTTTCTGCGGACCTCTCCTACAATGAGCAGTTCTTC
NA,TRBJ1-2,NA,TRBV12-3/TRBV12-4,CASRTTDSNYGYTF,TGTGCCAGCAGAACTACTGATTCTAACTATGGCTACACCTTC
NA,TRBJ1-5,many,TRBV24-1,CATSDSPGGGYSNQPQHF,TGTGCCACCAGTGATTCCCCCGGTGGGGGCTATAGCAATCAGCCCCAGCATTTT
NA,TRBJ2-7,NA,TRBV6-1,CASSDFRDGSPEQYF,TGTGCCAGCAGTGATTTTCGGGACGGCTCCCCCGAGCAGTACTTC
NA,TRBJ1-1,many,TRBV18,CASSPPRYPGNTEAFF,TGTGCCAGCTCACCACCTAGGTACCCAGGGAACACTGAAGCTTTCTTT
NA,TRBJ2-1,NA,TRBV6-5,CASSYSSLDSGSSYNEQFF,TGTGCCAGCAGTTACTCGTCCCTGGATAGCGGTAGCTCCTACAATGAGCAGTTCTTC
NA,TRBJ2-3,many,TRBV5-1,CASSLGWTPDPGTQYF,TGCGCCAGCTCCCTTGGGTGGACCCCTGACCCGGGAACGCAGTATTTT
NA,TRBJ2-1,few,TRBV27,CASSLSWGRGYNEQFF,TGTGCCAGCAGTTTATCGTGGGGGAGGGGGTACAATGAGCAGTTCTTC
NA,TRBJ2-5,few,TRBV2,CASIRDTLYQETQYF,TGTGCCAGCATTCGGGACACCTTGTACCAAGAGACCCAGTACTTC
TRBD1,TRBJ2-5,many,TRBV12-3/TRBV12-4,CASSFNVLSPQGVQETQYF,TGTGCCAGCAGTTTTAACGTCCTATCCCCCCAGGGGGTCCAAGAGACCCAGTACTTC
NA,TRBJ2-3,few,TRBV27,CASSSTTGIGDTQYF,TGTGCCAGCAGTTCGACCACGGGAATTGGGGATACGCAGTATTTT
TRBD1,TRBJ2-2,NA,TRBV5-4,CASSFPGQGGTGELFF,TGTGCCAGCAGCTTCCCCGGACAGGGGGGCACCGGGGAGCTGTTTTTT
NA,TRBJ2-1,few,TRBV7-9,CASSWDEQFF,TGTGCCAGCAGCTGGGATGAGCAGTTCTTC
NA,TRBJ2-1,NA,TRBV4-2,CASSQDPGDRYNEQFF,TGTGCCAGCAGCCAAGATCCGGGGGACAGATACAATGAGCAGTTCTTC
TRBD1,TRBJ2-3,NA,TRBV4-3,CASSQEGMGQGLVTDTQYF,TGCGCCAGCAGCCAAGAGGGGATGGGACAGGGTCTGGTCACAGATACGCAGTATTTT